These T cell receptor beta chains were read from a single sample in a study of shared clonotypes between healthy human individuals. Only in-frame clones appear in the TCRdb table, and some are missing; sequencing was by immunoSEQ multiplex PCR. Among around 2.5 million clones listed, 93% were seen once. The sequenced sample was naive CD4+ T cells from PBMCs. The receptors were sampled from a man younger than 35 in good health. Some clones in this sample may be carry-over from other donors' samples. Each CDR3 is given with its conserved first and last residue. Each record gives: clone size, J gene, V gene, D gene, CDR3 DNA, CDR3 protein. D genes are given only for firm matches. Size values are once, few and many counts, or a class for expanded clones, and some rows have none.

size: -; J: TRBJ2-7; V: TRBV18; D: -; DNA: TGTGCCAGCTCACCAGTTGTGCCCCCGGGGCTAAGCTTC; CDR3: CASSPVVPPGLSF
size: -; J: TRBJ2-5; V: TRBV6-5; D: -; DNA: TGTGCCAGCAGTTACGAGAACAGGGTGGGAAAAGAGCAGTACTTC; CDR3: CASSYENRVGKEQYF
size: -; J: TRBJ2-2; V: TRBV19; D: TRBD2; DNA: TGTGCCAGTAGTCCCCGTAGCGGGAGGGCCTTACGAGACACCGGGGAGCTGTTTTTT; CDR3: CASSPRSGRALRDTGELFF
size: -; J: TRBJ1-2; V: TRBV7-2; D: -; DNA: TGTGCCAGCAGCCCTAGACTGGCGGGCTACACCTTC; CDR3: CASSPRLAGYTF
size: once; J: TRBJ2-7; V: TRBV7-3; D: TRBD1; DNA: TGTGCCAGCAGCTCCGGGACAGGGGGCTCCTACGAGCAGTACTTC; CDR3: CASSSGTGGSYEQYF
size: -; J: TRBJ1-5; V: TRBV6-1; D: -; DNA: TGTGCCAGCAGTGAAGCGCTCGTGGGTAACGGCAATCAGCCCCAGCATTTT; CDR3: CASSEALVGNGNQPQHF
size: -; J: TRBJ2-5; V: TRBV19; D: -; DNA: TGTGCCAGTACCTACAGCAGACAGACTGGGGAGACCCAGTACTTC; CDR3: CASTYSRQTGETQYF
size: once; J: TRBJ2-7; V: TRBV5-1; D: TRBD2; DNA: TGCGCCAGCAGCTTGAGGACTAGCGGCTCCTACGAGCAGTACTTC; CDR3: CASSLRTSGSYEQYF
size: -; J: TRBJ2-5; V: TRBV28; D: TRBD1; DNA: TGTGCCAGCAGCCGTGACAGGGGAGAGACCCAGTACTTC; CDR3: CASSRDRGETQYF
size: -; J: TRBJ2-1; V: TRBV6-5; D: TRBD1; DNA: TGTGCCAGCAGTTACCTGGACAGGGGGGGGGACAATGAGCAGTTCTTC; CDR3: CASSYLDRGGDNEQFF
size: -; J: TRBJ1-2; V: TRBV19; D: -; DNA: TGTGCCAGTAGTATCGTGAGGTTATCTGGCTACACCTTC; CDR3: CASSIVRLSGYTF
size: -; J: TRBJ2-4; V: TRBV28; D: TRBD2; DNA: TGTGCCAGCAGTTTTCGGGGGGTAATAGCCAAAAACATTCAGTACTTC; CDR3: CASSFRGVIAKNIQYF
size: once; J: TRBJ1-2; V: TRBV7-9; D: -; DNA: TGTGCCAGCAGCTTAGTAGAATATGGCTACACCTTC; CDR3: CASSLVEYGYTF